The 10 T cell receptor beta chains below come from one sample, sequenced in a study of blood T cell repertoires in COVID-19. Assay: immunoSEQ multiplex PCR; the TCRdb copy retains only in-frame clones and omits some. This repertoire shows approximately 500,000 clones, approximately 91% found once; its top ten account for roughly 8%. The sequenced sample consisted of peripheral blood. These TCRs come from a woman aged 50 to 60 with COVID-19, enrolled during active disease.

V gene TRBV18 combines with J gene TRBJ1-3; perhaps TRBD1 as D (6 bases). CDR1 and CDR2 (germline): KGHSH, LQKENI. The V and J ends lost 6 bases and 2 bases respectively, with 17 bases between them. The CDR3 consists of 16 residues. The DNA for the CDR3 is TGTGCCAGCTCCCTTACCACGACAGGCCCTGGAAACACCATATATTTT. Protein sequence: CASSLTTTGPGNTIYF.

CDR3 in DNA: TGTGCCAGCAGCTTAGCTATTTCGGGGTCTAGTGGCTACACCTTC. The encoded protein is CASSLAISGSSGYTF. The chain recombines TRBV7-9 with TRBJ1-2, with D unclear. Germline V lookup: CDR1 SEHNR, CDR2 FQNEAQ (reference sequence). The CDR3 totals 15 residues. The V end lost 0 bases, the J end lost 7 bases, and 15 bases lay between the germline ends. The variable domain in full, with the rest retrieved from reference TRBV7-9 and TRBJ1-2, is DTGVSQNPRHKITKRGQNVTFRCDPISEHNRLYWYRQTLGQGPEFLTYFQNEAQLEKSRLLSDRFSAERPKGSFSTLEIQRTEQGDSAMYLCASSLAISGSSGYTFGSGTRLTVV.

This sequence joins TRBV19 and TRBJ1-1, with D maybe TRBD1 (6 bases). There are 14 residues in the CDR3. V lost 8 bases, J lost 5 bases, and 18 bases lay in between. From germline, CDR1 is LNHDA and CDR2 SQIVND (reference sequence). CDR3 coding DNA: TGTGCCAGTGAACATTCAGGGGAGTGGACTGAAGCTTTCTTT. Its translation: CASEHSGEWTEAFF.

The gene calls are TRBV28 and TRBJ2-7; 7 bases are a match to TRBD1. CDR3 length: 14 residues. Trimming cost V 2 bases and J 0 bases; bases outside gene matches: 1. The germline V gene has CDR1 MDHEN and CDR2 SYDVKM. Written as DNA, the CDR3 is TGTGCCAGCAGTTTAGGGACAGTCTCCTACGAGCAGTACTTC. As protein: CASSLGTVSYEQYF.

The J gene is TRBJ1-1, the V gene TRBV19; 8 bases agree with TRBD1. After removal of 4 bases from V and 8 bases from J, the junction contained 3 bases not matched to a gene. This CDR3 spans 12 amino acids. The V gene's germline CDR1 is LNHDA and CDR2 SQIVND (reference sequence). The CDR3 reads CASSTRTGEAFF. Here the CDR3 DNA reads TGTGCCAGTAGTACTAGGACAGGGGAAGCTTTCTTT.

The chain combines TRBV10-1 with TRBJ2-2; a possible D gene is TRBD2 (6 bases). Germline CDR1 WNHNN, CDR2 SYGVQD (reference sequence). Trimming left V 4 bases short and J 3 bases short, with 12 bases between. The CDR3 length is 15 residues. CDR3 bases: TGCGCCAGCAGTGTCGGGGGAAGGGACACCGGGGAGCTGTTTTTT. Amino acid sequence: CASSVGGRDTGELFF.

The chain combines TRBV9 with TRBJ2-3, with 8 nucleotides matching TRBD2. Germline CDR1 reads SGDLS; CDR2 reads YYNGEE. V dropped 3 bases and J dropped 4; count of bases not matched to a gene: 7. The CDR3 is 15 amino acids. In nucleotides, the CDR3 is TGTGCCAGCAGCGGAACTAGCGGACCGTCAGATACGCAGTATTTT. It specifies CASSGTSGPSDTQYF.

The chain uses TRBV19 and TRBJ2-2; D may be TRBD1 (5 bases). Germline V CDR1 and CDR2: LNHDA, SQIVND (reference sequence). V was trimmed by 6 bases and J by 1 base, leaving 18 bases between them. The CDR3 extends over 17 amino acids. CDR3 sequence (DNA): TGTGCCAGTAGCGACCGTGGGGCAGGACGGAACACCGGGGAGCTGTTTTTT. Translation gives CASSDRGAGRNTGELFF.

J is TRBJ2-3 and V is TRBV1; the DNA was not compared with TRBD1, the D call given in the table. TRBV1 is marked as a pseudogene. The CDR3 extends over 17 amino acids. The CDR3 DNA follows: TGCACCAGCAGCCAAGTGGGTGGGGCCCCCGGCACAGATACGCAGTATTTT. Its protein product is CTSSQVGGAPGTDTQYF.

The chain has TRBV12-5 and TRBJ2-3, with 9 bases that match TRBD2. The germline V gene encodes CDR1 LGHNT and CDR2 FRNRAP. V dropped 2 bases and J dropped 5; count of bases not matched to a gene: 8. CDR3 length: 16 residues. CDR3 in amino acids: CASGLWRLAGIDTQYF. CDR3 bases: TGTGCTAGTGGTTTGTGGAGGCTAGCGGGGATAGATACGCAGTATTTT.